The 15 T cell receptor beta chains given below trace back to one sample, sequenced in a study of blood T cell repertoires in COVID-19. TCRdb's copy holds only in-frame clones and misses some; the assay was immunoSEQ multiplex PCR. Among roughly 230,000 clones listed, around 90% were seen once. Material: peripheral blood. These receptors all come from a woman in her fifties or sixties with COVID-19, enrolled during active disease.

The chain employs TRBV11-2 and TRBJ2-3, with 12 bases aligning to TRBD1. This CDR3 is built from 17 residues. Germline V gives CDR1 SGHAT, CDR2 FQNNGV. The V gene end was trimmed by 3 bases and the J gene end by 2 bases; junction bases not matched to a gene: 6. In nucleotides, the CDR3 is TGTGCCAGCAGCTTCGGGACAGGGGGCCTTTACACAGATACGCAGTATTTT. Its translation: CASSFGTGGLYTDTQYF.

CDR3 in amino acids: CASSQSGVGTDTQYF. The CDR3 region has the DNA TGTGCCAGCAGCCAAAGCGGGGTAGGGACAGATACGCAGTATTTT. The rearrangement links TRBV3-1 (or the pseudogene TRBV3-2) to TRBJ2-3; 7 nucleotides agree with TRBD2. The germline V gene encodes CDR1 LGHDT and CDR2 YNNKEL (reference sequence). This CDR3 is 15 amino acids long. The V and J ends lost 2 bases and 3 bases, in that order; junction bases with no gene match: 5.

CDR3 sequence: CASDSGYGYTF. CDR3 nucleotides: TGTGCCAGTGACTCCGGCTATGGCTACACCTTC. The rearrangement uses TRBV19 and TRBJ1-2; no firm D call. In germline, CDR1 is LNHDA, CDR2 SQIVND (reference sequence). Deletions cut 8 bases from V and 4 bases from J, with 8 bases between. This CDR3 is 11 amino acids long.

The chain joins TRBV5-6 to TRBJ1-1; perhaps TRBD1 as D (6 bases). Germline CDR1 SGHDT, CDR2 YYEEEE. The CDR3 has 15 residues. Trimming stripped 4 bases from V and 0 bases from J, with 13 bases between. This CDR3 reads CASSALTGMNTEAFF. The DNA of the CDR3 is TGTGCCAGCAGCGCACTAACAGGGATGAACACTGAAGCTTTCTTT.

This rearrangement joins TRBV25-1 to TRBJ1-6; D ambiguous. Trimming removed 2 bases at V and 3 bases at J, with 8 bases between. The CDR3 has 15 residues. From germline, CDR1 is MGHDK and CDR2 SYGVNS. The chain's CDR3 is CASSEGPVYNSPLHF. CDR3 bases: TGTGCCAGCAGTGAAGGGCCAGTCTATAATTCACCCCTCCACTTT.

The table lists this clone with a few counts. The chain uses TRBV25-1 and TRBJ2-7; D uncertain. The CDR3 runs to 12 residues. Germline values: CDR1 MGHDK, CDR2 SYGVNS. Trimming took 3 bases from V and 6 from J, leaving 9 bases between them. The CDR3 loop reads CASSDSIGEQYF. Here the CDR3 DNA reads TGTGCCAGCAGTGACTCGATCGGCGAGCAGTACTTC.

The chain joins TRBV6-6 to TRBJ1-1; D possibly corresponds to TRBD1 (5 bases). CDR1 is MNHNY, CDR2 SVGAGI, per germline (reference sequence). V dropped 4 bases and J dropped 6 bases, with 18 bases sitting between them. This CDR3 has 15 amino acids. The CDR3 here is CASSWTILTGSEAFF. In DNA, the CDR3 is TGTGCCAGCAGTTGGACCATTCTAACAGGTTCTGAAGCTTTCTTT.

This clone was found a few times. CDR3 DNA sequence: TGTGCCAGCAGCTCCGGGACAGGGGTCTCACCCCTCCACTTT. It encodes CASSSGTGVSPLHF. The V and J genes are TRBV7-9 and TRBJ1-6; 10 bases are shared with TRBD1. Germline V gene sequence: CDR1 SEHNR, CDR2 FQNEAQ (reference sequence). CDR3 length: 14 amino acids. The V segment lost 4 bases and the J segment 10 bases; nucleotides outside the gene matches: 4.

This clone has only one observation. The chain carries TRBV7-2 and TRBJ1-6; 8 bases agree with TRBD1. Germline lookup yields CDR1 SGHTA and CDR2 FQGNSA. The junction had 7 bases not matched to a gene; V was cut back by 3 bases and J by 6 bases. The CDR3 runs 16 residues. The CDR3 DNA reads as TGTGCCAGCAGCTTTCCCGGGACAGGTCGTAATTCACCCCTCCACTTT. This gives the protein CASSFPGTGRNSPLHF.

This clone was found once. This sequence joins TRBV4-2 and TRBJ2-7, with 10 nucleotides matching TRBD1. This CDR3 is 15 amino acids long. Germline CDR1 and CDR2: LGHNA and YNFKEQ. J gave up 4 bases and V 0 bases, and 3 bases lay outside the gene matches. The CDR3 DNA sequence: TGTGCCAGCAGCCAAGAGGGACAGGGGCTTTACGAGCAGTACTTC. Encoded protein: CASSQEGQGLYEQYF.

The V gene is TRBV19, the J gene TRBJ2-3; 10 positions agree with TRBD2. J lost 6 bases, V lost 5 bases, and 23 bases had no gene match. The germline gives CDR1 LNHDA, CDR2 SQIVND (reference sequence). CDR3 length equals 20 residues. This CDR3 reads CASSPDRAGQRGGRIDTQYF. CDR3 sequence (DNA): TGTGCCAGTAGTCCGGACAGGGCTGGTCAGCGGGGGGGCAGGATTGATACGCAGTATTTT.

The chain employs TRBV4-3 and TRBJ2-3, with D possibly TRBD2 on 5 matching bases. Between the trimmed V and J ends, which lost 0 bases and 0 bases, there was a span of 7 bases. This CDR3 comprises 15 residues. Germline V gene sequence: CDR1 LGHNA, CDR2 YSLEER. For the CDR3, the DNA is TGCGCCAGCAGCCAAGATGAGGGCAGCACAGATACGCAGTATTTT. Translated, it gives CASSQDEGSTDTQYF.

The V and J genes are TRBV5-1 and TRBJ2-5; D may be TRBD1 (5 bases). The CDR3 extends over 15 amino acids. The V gene's germline CDR1 is SGHRS and CDR2 YFSETQ. Trimming stripped 2 bases from V and 2 bases from J, with 13 bases between. DNA for the CDR3: TGCGCCAGCAGCTTCACGGCGAGACAGCAAGAGACCCAGTACTTC. Protein sequence: CASSFTARQQETQYF.

The rearrangement links TRBV7-2 to TRBJ2-3; 13 nucleotides align to TRBD2. Germline V gene lookup returns CDR1 SGHTA and CDR2 FQGNSA. The CDR3 sequence is 15 residues long. With V trimmed by 5 bases and J by 14 bases, 13 bases remained unmatched. CDR3 coding DNA: TGTGCCAGCAGCCCCGGACTAGCGGGGGCCGTCGCGGGGTATTTT. Protein sequence: CASSPGLAGAVAGYF.

The chain uses TRBV7-8 and TRBJ1-5; no clear D gene. Per germline, CDR1 SGHVS and CDR2 FQNEAQ. V lost 5 bases, J lost 0 bases, and 14 bases lay in between. CDR3 length: 16 amino acids. The CDR3 DNA reads as TGTGCCAGCAGCCGCTTAGCGGGGTATAGCAATCAGCCCCAGCATTTT. It codes for CASSRLAGYSNQPQHF. Full variable domain (rest looked up from reference TRBV7-8 and TRBJ1-5): GAGVSQSPRYKVAKRGQDVALRCDPISGHVSLFWYQQALGQGPEFLTYFQNEAQLDKSGLPSDRFFAERPEGSVSTLKIQRTQQEDSAVYLCASSRLAGYSNQPQHFGDGTRLSIL.